This T cell receptor beta chain was captured by sequencing in a study of radiation and T cells in renal cell carcinoma. The study, taken as a whole, reports: Without pretreatment biopsies, baseline tumor clonotype presence was undetermined. From baseline, blood top tumor clonotypes peaked at 2 weeks post-radiation.

In this sample, this clone turned up a few times. Antigen: not known. The length of the CDR3 is 13 residues. The V gene's germline CDR1 is SGHVS and CDR2 FNYEAQ. Trimming removed 4 bases from V and 7 bases from J; junction bases left unmatched: 7. The time point is: blood 2 weeks post-SBRT. Stated treatment: 15 Gy SBRT to primary tumor, nephrectomy 4 weeks later. Blood was sampled at baseline, 2 weeks and 4 weeks after SBRT. This renal cell carcinoma was of the clear cell type. Sequencing was performed with immunoSEQ multiplex PCR; in TCRdb, only in-frame clones are kept and a portion is missing. The table records roughly 75,000 clones, about four fifths of them present only once.

The starting material was blood, obtained from a patient whose treatment included radiotherapy and nephrectomy. This sequence originates from a man in his sixties with renal cell carcinoma. The chain uses TRBV7-6 and TRBJ2-7; 7 bases map to TRBD2. CDR3 in amino acids: CASSSLTSLEQYF. The CDR3 DNA sequence: TGTGCCAGCAGCTCCCTGACTAGCTTAGAGCAGTACTTC.